Listed below are T cell receptor beta chains from one sample, sequenced in a study of T cell responses to AZD1222 COVID-19 vaccine. TCRdb keeps only in-frame clones here, not all; method: immunoSEQ multiplex PCR. The sample shows approximately 190,000 clones, about nine tenths of them seen only once. Sequenced here: peripheral blood, sampled on day 0 of AZD1222 vaccination. The receptors were sampled from an adult in good health. Each CDR3 is given with its conserved first and last residue. D genes are given only for firm matches. Clone size is given for some rows only: seen once, a few or many times, or a class if the clone is expanded.

. few TRBJ1-4 TRBV2 TGTGCCAGCAATGCCGGGACCTTTAATGAAAAACTGTTTTTT CASNAGTFNEKLFF
TRBD1 . TRBJ1-4 TRBV2 TGTGCCAGCAGTGAGGACAGGGAGGGGTGGAAACTGTTTTTT CASSEDREGWKLFF
TRBD2 . TRBJ2-1 TRBV15 TGTGCCACCAGCAGAGGTAGCGGGAGTACTAATGAGCAGTTCTTC CATSRGSGSTNEQFF
TRBD2 few TRBJ2-7 TRBV4-3 TGCGCCAGCAGCCAAAAACTAGCGGGCTACGAGCAGTACTTC CASSQKLAGYEQYF
TRBD1 . TRBJ1-4 TRBV2 TGTGCCAGCAGTGAAGGGACAGGATTTTTT CASSEGTGFF
TRBD1 once TRBJ1-4 TRBV2 TGTGCCAGCAGGGACAGGGGCGCGATTAATGAAAAACTGTTTTTT CASRDRGAINEKLFF
. . TRBJ2-3 TRBV29-1 TGCAGCGTTTCGGGACGGGAGAGGGGCCAAGATACGCAGTATTTT CSVSGRERGQDTQYF
TRBD2 . TRBJ2-3 TRBV5-4 TGTGCCAGCAGCCCCCGCTTGCTGGCGGGGGGTAGCACAGATACGCAGTATTTT CASSPRLLAGGSTDTQYF
. . TRBJ2-5 TRBV21-1 TGTGCCAGCAGCAGTTACAGGGATCAAGAGACCCAGTACTTC CASSSYRDQETQYF
. . TRBJ2-5 TRBV7-9 TGTGCCAGCAGCTTCCGGGGGTTCGGAGAGACCCAGTACTTC CASSFRGFGETQYF
. . TRBJ1-2 TRBV6-4 TGTGCCAGCAGAGCGGACCTATCAGGAGGCTACACCTTC CASRADLSGGYTF
TRBD1 once TRBJ1-1 TRBV7-2 TGTGCCAGCAGCCTAGGGGACAGAAGGAACACTGAAGCTTTCTTT CASSLGDRRNTEAFF